The 3 T cell receptor beta chains reported below all come from one sample, sequenced in a study of cytomegalovirus exposure and HLA in healthy donors (dated by TCRdb to 2016 to 2017). Library method: the immunoSEQ multiplex PCR assay. For the multiplex PCR, a mixture combining 60 forward primers for TCR Vbeta segments and 13 reverse primers for TCR Jbeta segments was used. This is the immuneACCESS table as TCRdb keeps it, with only in-frame sequences that have V and J called. A part of the clones is gone; compared with another copy, unresolved V genes explain less than half, and the rest is unexplained. This sample has 140,000 or so clones in its table, and approximately 78% of those were observed once. The ten largest clones represent approximately 4.2% of the sample. The sequenced sample was PBMCs. The receptor set was obtained from a woman in her thirties or forties in good health and CMV-seropositive.

DNA of the CDR3: TGTGCCAGCAGTACAGTCACCCCCTCTGGGGCCAACGTCCTGACTTTC. Translation: CASSTVTPSGANVLTF. The chain links TRBV5-6 to TRBJ2-6; D gene ambiguous. This CDR3 is built from 16 residues. V lost 5 bases to trimming and J lost 0 bases, with 12 bases between them. Germline V lookup: CDR1 SGHDT, CDR2 YYEEEE.

The chain recombines TRBV30 with TRBJ2-1; 12 bases are a match to TRBD1. This CDR3 is 13 amino acids long. V was clipped by 4 bases and J by 9 bases; unmatched bases: 4. Looked up from germline, CDR1 is GTSNPN and CDR2 is SVGIG (reference sequence). The CDR3 loop is CAWTGQGAVEQFF. The CDR3 bases are TGTGCCTGGACGGGACAGGGGGCGGTTGAGCAGTTCTTC. Drawing the rest from reference TRBV30 and TRBJ2-1, the complete variable domain is SQTIHQWPATLVQPVGSPLSLECTVEGTSNPNLYWYRQAAGRGLQLLFYSVGIGQISSEVPQNLSASRPQDRQFILSSKKLLLSDSGFYLCAWTGQGAVEQFFGPGTRLTVL.

J is TRBJ2-5 and V is TRBV30, with TRBD1 identical over 9 bases. The CDR3 contains 13 residues. Germline values: CDR1 GTSNPN, CDR2 SVGIG (reference sequence). J lost 5 bases, V lost 4 bases, and 5 bases had no gene match. The CDR3, as DNA: TGTGCCTGGACCCCGACAGGGGGTGAGACCCAGTACTTC. Its protein product is CAWTPTGGETQYF.